This section outlines one T cell receptor (beta chain) sequence together with its context. Original methodology: Cell counts per sample came from amplifying reference gene primers. TCRdb's table, derived via immunoSEQ multiplex PCR, lists solely in-frame clones and lacks some. V, J and clone size derive from that table, while D and trimming were established from the DNA sequence. The sample contains some 380,000 clones, over 75% of which appear only once. The data are from a study of blood T cell repertoires in COVID-19. The CDR3 is 14 residues long. Trimming removed 3 bases at V and 4 bases at J, with 12 bases between. Per the germline V gene, CDR1 is LNHDA and CDR2 is SQIVND (reference sequence). Which cohort a participant joined came from the clinical history participants gave. Each recovered donor of Cohort 3 presented with two negative PCRs, clearance, or symptom resolution.

The sequencing input was PBMCs or T cells enriched from blood (not recorded which). The chain couples TRBV19 to TRBJ1-1; no clear D. This receptor was taken from a man aged 25 to 40 who had recovered from COVID-19. CDR3 bases: TGTGCCAGTAGTATTTCCACTACGGGCACTGAAGCTTTCTTT. Its protein product is CASSISTTGTEAFF.